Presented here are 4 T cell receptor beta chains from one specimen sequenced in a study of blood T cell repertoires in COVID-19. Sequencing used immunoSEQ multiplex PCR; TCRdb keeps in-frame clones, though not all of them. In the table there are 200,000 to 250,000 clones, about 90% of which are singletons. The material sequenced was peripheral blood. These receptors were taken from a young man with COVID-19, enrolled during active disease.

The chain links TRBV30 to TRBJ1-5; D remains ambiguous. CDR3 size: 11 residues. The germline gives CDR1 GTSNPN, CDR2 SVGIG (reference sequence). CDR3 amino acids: CTEYEEEPQHF. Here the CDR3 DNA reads TGTACCGAGTATGAAGAGGAACCCCAGCATTTT.

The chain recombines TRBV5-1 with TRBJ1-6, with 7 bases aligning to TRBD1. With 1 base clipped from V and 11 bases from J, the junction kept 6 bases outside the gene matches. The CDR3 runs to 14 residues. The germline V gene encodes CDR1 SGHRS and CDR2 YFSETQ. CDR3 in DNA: TGCGCCAGCAGCTTGTCTACAGGGGATACACCCCTCCACTTT. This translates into CASSLSTGDTPLHF.

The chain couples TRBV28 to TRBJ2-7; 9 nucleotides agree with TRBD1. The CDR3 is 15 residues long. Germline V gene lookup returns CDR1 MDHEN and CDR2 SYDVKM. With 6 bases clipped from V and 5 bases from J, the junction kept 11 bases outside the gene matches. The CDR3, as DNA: TGTGCCAGCAGCAAGTTCGGGACAGGGCTCGACGAGCAGTACTTC. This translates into CASSKFGTGLDEQYF.

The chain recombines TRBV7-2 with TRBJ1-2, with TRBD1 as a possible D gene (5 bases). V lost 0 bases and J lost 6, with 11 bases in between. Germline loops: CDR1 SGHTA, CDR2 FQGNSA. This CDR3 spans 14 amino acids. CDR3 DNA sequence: TGTGCCAGCAGCTTAGCAAACCCCAGGGATGGCTACACCTTC. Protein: CASSLANPRDGYTF.